The following is a TCR beta chain sequence with its context. This sample is part of a study of T cell responses to AZD1222 COVID-19 vaccine. The data were produced by immunoSEQ multiplex PCR, yet TCRdb's version contains in-frame clones alone and is incomplete. The profile shows over 70,000 clones, about 92% of them singletons. The V end was cut by 11 bases, the J end by 6 bases, with 16 bases between. The CDR3 is 12 amino acids. Looked up from germline, CDR1 is MNHEY and CDR2 is SVGAGI. This specimen was peripheral blood, taken 28 days after the second AZD1222 dose. This chain uses TRBV6-5 with TRBJ1-1; no clear D gene. The receptor comes from an adult who received the AZD1222 COVID-19 vaccine. The CDR3 protein is CASSILDPEAFF. CDR3 DNA sequence: TGTGCCTCCTCTATACTTGACCCTGAAGCTTTCTTT.